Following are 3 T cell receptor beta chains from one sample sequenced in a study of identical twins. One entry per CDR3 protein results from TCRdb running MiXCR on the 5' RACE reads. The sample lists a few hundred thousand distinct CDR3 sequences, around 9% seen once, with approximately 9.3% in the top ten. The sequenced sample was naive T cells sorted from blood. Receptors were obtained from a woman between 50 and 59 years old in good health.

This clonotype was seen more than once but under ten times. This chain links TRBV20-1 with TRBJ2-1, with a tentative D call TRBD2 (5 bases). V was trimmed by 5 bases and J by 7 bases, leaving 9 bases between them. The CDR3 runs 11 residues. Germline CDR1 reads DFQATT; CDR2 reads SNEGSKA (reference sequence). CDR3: CSALKRNEQFF. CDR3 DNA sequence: TGCAGTGCTTTGAAGCGGAATGAGCAGTTCTTC.

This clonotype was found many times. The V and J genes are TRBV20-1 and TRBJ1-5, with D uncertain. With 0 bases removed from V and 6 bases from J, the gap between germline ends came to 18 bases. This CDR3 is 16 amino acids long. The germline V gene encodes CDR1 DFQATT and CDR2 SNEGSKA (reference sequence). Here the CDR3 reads CSARDRKEEVSQPQHF. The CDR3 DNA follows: TGCAGTGCTAGAGATCGGAAGGAGGAAGTCAGTCAGCCCCAGCATTTT.

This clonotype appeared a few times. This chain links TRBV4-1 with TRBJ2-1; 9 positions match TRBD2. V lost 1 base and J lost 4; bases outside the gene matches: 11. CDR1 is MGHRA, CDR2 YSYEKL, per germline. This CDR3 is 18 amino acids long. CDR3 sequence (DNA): TGCGCCAGCAGCCAAGGCACGAGCGGGAGGATATTATACAATGAGCAGTTCTTC. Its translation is CASSQGTSGRILYNEQFF.